The 9 T cell receptor beta chains in this list originate from one sample, sequenced in a study of regulatory dendritic cells for organ transplantation. Using immunoSEQ multiplex PCR, the repertoire was profiled, and TCRdb retains in-frame clones only, with some absent. The sample records under 40,000 clones, around 90% being singletons. Sequences were obtained from naive CD8+ T cells from blood. Stated subset: CD45RA+ naive T cells. The receptor set was obtained from a human donor in good health.

Comment on this clone: The same CDR3 arises from other DNA sequences in this sample as well. The rearrangement joins TRBV4-1 to TRBJ2-5; 8 nucleotides align to TRBD2. The CDR3 is 15 residues long. Trimming at V came to 0 bases and at J to 5 bases, leaving 5 bases not matched to a gene. The germline CDR1 and CDR2 sequences are MGHRA and YSYEKL. The CDR3 sequence: CASSQDRGGRETQYF. CDR3 coding DNA: TGCGCCAGCAGCCAAGATCGGGGGGGCCGGGAGACCCAGTACTTC.

The chain employs TRBV28 and TRBJ1-2, with TRBD1 as a possible D gene (5 bases). V was pared by 6 bases and J by 4 bases, with 12 bases between. Germline values: CDR1 MDHEN, CDR2 SYDVKM. This CDR3 is built from 13 residues. DNA of the CDR3: TGTGCCAGCAGCCTCGACAGAGCCTATGGCTACACCTTC. Residues: CASSLDRAYGYTF.

This clone is a singleton in its sample. The chain combines TRBV6-6 with TRBJ2-3, with no clear D. This CDR3 is 14 amino acids long. Trimming removed 5 bases from V and 0 bases from J, with 9 bases in between. CDR1 is MNHNY, CDR2 SVGAGI, per germline (reference sequence). CDR3: CASSHTTSTDTQYF. The CDR3 nucleotides read TGTGCCAGCAGTCACACAACGAGCACAGATACGCAGTATTTT.

V is TRBV14 and J is TRBJ2-3, with 7 bases that match TRBD1. The CDR3 is 15 residues long. Germline V gene data show CDR1 as SGHDN and CDR2 as FVKESK. With V trimmed by 4 bases and J by 4 bases, 8 bases remained unmatched. The CDR3 sequence: CASSPETGSADTQYF. The CDR3 DNA reads TGTGCCAGCAGCCCGGAGACAGGGTCCGCAGATACGCAGTATTTT.

DNA of the CDR3: TGTGCCAGCAGTCAAGGACACACTTCTAACTATGGCTACACCTTC. It codes for CASSQGHTSNYGYTF. V is TRBV2 and J is TRBJ1-2; D possibly corresponds to TRBD1 (5 bases). Germline-derived CDR1 and CDR2 are SNHLY and FYNNEI. The CDR3 extends over 15 amino acids. Trimming pared 5 bases from V and 0 bases from J, leaving 13 bases between.

The rearrangement joins TRBV4-3 to TRBJ2-1; D may be TRBD2 (6 bases). This CDR3 contains 13 residues. Germline CDR1 is LGHNA and CDR2 is YSLEER. V lost 1 base to trimming and J lost 9 bases, with 10 bases between them. The CDR3 coding sequence is TGCGCCAGCAGCCAAGTAGGCGGGGTTGAGCAGTTCTTC. Protein sequence: CASSQVGGVEQFF.

The rearrangement uses TRBV4-3 and TRBJ1-2, with D possibly being TRBD1 (6 bases). The germline V and J ends were trimmed by 2 bases and 3 bases, with 10 bases remaining between them. Germline V gives CDR1 LGHNA, CDR2 YSLEER. There are 14 residues in the CDR3. CDR3 bases: TGCGCCAGCAGCCAACTAAGGGGGGACTATGGCTACACCTTC. Its protein is CASSQLRGDYGYTF.

The chain combines TRBV5-6 with TRBJ1-1; D gene uncertain. Looked up from germline, CDR1 is SGHDT and CDR2 is YYEEEE. This CDR3 has 13 amino acids. V lost 1 base and J 2 bases, leaving 6 bases between the germline ends. For the CDR3, the DNA is TGTGCCAGCAGCTTGTGGGGTAACACTGAAGCTTTCTTT. Amino acids: CASSLWGNTEAFF.

This rearrangement joins TRBV5-1 to TRBJ1-4, with D uncertain. The germline V and J ends were trimmed by 5 bases and 0 bases, with 11 bases remaining between them. CDR3 size: 15 residues. Germline loops: CDR1 SGHRS, CDR2 YFSETQ. CDR3 protein: CASRDGRATNEKLFF. The DNA for the CDR3 is TGCGCCAGCAGGGATGGACGAGCAACTAATGAAAAACTGTTTTTT.